The text below deals with one T cell receptor (beta chain). The antigen is unknown. The cDNA had a unique molecular identifier and a template-switch universal primer site. TCRdb re-derived calls from the 5' RACE reads in MiXCR, one entry per CDR3 protein. Here the sample spans about 570,000 distinct CDR3 sequences, nearly 10% being singletons. This sample was taken from a study of identical twins. Study results and limitations: The conclusions drew on cross-sectional statistical analysis instead of tracking the same donors. Sharing of beta out-of-frame sequences by twins showed a weaker excess.

The germline gives CDR1 SNHLY, CDR2 FYNNEI. This CDR3 is built from 12 residues. The germline V and J ends were trimmed by 7 bases and 13 bases, with 17 bases remaining between them. The same data also went into a second study, on yellow fever vaccine responses in identical twins. That report adds: Reportedly, the T cell response mounted by twins to vaccine seemed partly convergent, partly personalized.

The sample was PBMCs. This rearrangement joins TRBV2 to TRBJ2-1; possible D gene TRBD1, 5 bases. This receptor was identified in a woman between 18 and 30 years old in good health. Here the CDR3 reads CASNYFGQGQFF. In nucleotides, the CDR3 is TGTGCCAGCAACTACTTCGGGCAGGGCCAGTTCTTC.